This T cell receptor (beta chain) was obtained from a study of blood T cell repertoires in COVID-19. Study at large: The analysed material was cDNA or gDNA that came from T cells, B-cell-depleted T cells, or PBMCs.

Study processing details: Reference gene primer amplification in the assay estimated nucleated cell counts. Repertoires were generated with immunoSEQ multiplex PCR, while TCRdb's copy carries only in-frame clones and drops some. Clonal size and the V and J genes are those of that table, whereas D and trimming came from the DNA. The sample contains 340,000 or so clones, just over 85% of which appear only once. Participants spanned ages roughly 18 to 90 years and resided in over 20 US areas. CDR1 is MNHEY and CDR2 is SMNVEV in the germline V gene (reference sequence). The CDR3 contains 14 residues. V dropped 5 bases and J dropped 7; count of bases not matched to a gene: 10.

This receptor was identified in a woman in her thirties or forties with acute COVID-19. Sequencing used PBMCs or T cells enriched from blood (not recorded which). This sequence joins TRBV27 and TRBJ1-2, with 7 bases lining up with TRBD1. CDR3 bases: TGTGCCAGCAGTCTCGGGACAGATCTGCGTGGCTACACCTTC. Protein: CASSLGTDLRGYTF.